The TCR beta chain described here comes from a study of blood T cell repertoires in COVID-19. Per germline, CDR1 SGHVS and CDR2 FQNEAQ. This CDR3 contains 18 residues. The ends were cut back, 5 bases at V and 6 bases at J, with 26 bases in the middle. The sample holds a few counts of this clone. Some clones are missing from TCRdb's copy, which holds only in-frame ones; the method was immunoSEQ multiplex PCR. The data hold more than 250,000 clones, with approximately 88% observed a single time. The TCR was taken from a woman aged 25 to 39 with COVID-19, enrolled during active disease. The specimen sequenced was peripheral blood. This rearrangement joins TRBV7-8 to TRBJ2-1, with D perhaps matching TRBD2 (5 bases). CDR3: CASSGGGFVRRAGNEQFF. CDR3 nucleotide sequence: TGTGCCAGCAGCGGAGGCGGTTTTGTCCGTCGAGCCGGCAATGAGCAGTTCTTC.